In this sample, the clone carrying this TCR beta chain turned up a few times. What it recognizes is unknown. The data originate from a study of cytomegalovirus exposure and HLA in healthy donors. PCR involved 60 Vbeta and 13 Jbeta primers. Assay: immunoSEQ multiplex PCR; the TCRdb copy retains only in-frame clones and omits some. This sample has 120,000 to 150,000 clones; 76% occur once, and the top ten carry 1.5% to 2%. This CDR3 has 14 amino acids. V was pared by 0 bases and J by 7 bases, with 11 bases between. Germline lookup yields CDR1 SGHRS and CDR2 YFSETQ. Study outcomes and limitations: Analyses of presence/absence relied on an assumption of roughly uniform sequencing depth across donors.

The TCR sequence derives from a man between 35 and 55 years old in good health and CMV-seronegative. Sequencing was performed on PBMCs. The genes are TRBV5-1 and TRBJ2-1, with D possibly TRBD1 on 6 matching bases. CDR3 residues: CASSLGQGLNEQFF. In DNA form, the CDR3 reads TGCGCCAGCAGCTTGGGGCAGGGGCTGAATGAGCAGTTCTTC.